Following are 5 T cell receptor beta chains from one sample sequenced in a study of memory CD4+ T cells and cytomegalovirus serostatus. Single viable CD3+CD4+CD8-CD45RO+ cells were sorted as the memory CD4+ T cells. TCRdb's copy holds only in-frame clones and misses some; the assay was immunoSEQ multiplex PCR. The sample has about 58,000 clones; approximately 86% are singletons. The sample was memory CD4+ T cells from blood. The receptors originated from an adult in good health and CMV-seronegative. Some clones in this sample may be carry-over from other donors' samples.

This sequence joins TRBV21-1 and TRBJ1-6; the table calls TRBD1, which could not be checked here. TRBV21-1 is a pseudogene segment. This CDR3 is built from 15 residues. CDR3 loop: CASNPTGSYNSPLHF. For the CDR3, the DNA is TGTGCCAGCAACCCGACAGGTTCCTATAATTCACCCCTCCACTTT.

The rearrangement uses TRBV6-6 and TRBJ1-2; D perhaps matches TRBD1 (6 bases). CDR1 and CDR2 (germline): MNHNY, SVGAGI (reference sequence). V was cut by 7 bases and J by 4 bases, with 16 bases left in between. The CDR3 contains 14 residues. CDR3 sequence (DNA): TGTGCCAGCAACCCCCAGGGGCTAACCTATGGCTACACCTTC. This codes for CASNPQGLTYGYTF.

The chain is built from TRBV29-1 and TRBJ1-5; possibly TRBD1 for D (6 bases). V gave up 4 bases and J gave up 2 bases, with 9 bases separating them. The germline gives CDR1 SQVTM, CDR2 ANQGSEA. The CDR3 runs to 13 residues. The CDR3 sequence is CSVGQVGNQPQHF. CDR3 coding DNA: TGCAGCGTTGGACAGGTGGGCAATCAGCCCCAGCATTTT.

V and J are TRBV28 and TRBJ1-5, with TRBD1 matching 8 bases. The CDR3 has 14 amino acids. Germline loops: CDR1 MDHEN, CDR2 SYDVKM. J lost 6 bases, V lost 6 bases, and 7 bases had no gene match. CDR3 bases: TGTGCCAGCAGGACACAGGGGGTCCGTCAGCCCCAGCATTTT. Amino acid sequence: CASRTQGVRQPQHF. Using reference TRBV28 and TRBJ1-5 for the parts outside the CDR3, the full variable domain is DVKVTQSSRYLVKRTGEKVFLECVQDMDHENMFWYRQDPGLGLRLIYFSYDVKMKEKGDIPEGYSVSREKKERFSLILESASTNQTSMYLCASRTQGVRQPQHFGDGTRLSIL.

The V gene is TRBV19, the J gene TRBJ2-2; D is unresolved. The CDR3 consists of 12 residues. The V gene lost 7 bases and the J gene lost 5 bases, with 8 bases spanning the gap. Germline V gene sequence: CDR1 LNHDA, CDR2 SQIVND (reference sequence). CDR3 coding DNA: TGTGCCAGTAACTCCAAGACCGGGGAGCTGTTTTTT. Protein product: CASNSKTGELFF. The full variable domain, its missing parts supplied by reference TRBV19 and TRBJ2-2, is DGGITQSPKYLFRKEGQNVTLSCEQNLNHDAMYWYRQDPGQGLRLIYYSQIVNDFQKGDIAEGYSVSREKKESFPLTVTSAQKNPTAFYLCASNSKTGELFFGEGSRLTVL.